This TCR beta chain was identified in a study of T-cell memory formation after mild COVID-19. The wider study: The study found TCR clusters largely donor specific. Notes on the study in general: CD4/CD8 balance held among clones contracting day 15 to 85, and later expanders leaned CD4+. CD8+ contracting clones occupied EMRA, while CD4+ ones occupied mainly CM and EM.

The sample holds many counts of this clonotype. The antigen is unknown. Germline CDR1 reads SQVTM; CDR2 reads ANQGSEA. This CDR3 is 13 amino acids long. Deletions cut 2 bases from V and 6 bases from J, with 14 bases between. From 5'RACE with constant-segment primers came TCR alpha and TCR beta cDNA libraries that carried sample barcodes and UMIs. TCRdb redid the calling of the 5' RACE reads with MiXCR, one entry per CDR3 protein. The table lists about 270,000 distinct CDR3 sequences, approximately 15% of them singletons. V gene TRBV29-1 combines with J gene TRBJ2-7; D gene ambiguous. This TCR was recovered from an adult woman who had mild COVID-19 (a few samples of this study predate the infection). Cell type and time point are not known. The specimen sequenced was PBMCs or a T cell subset sorted from them (not recorded which). The CDR3 coding sequence is TGCAGCGTTGAATCGTCCTTGGCTAGCGAGCAGTACTTC. This codes for CSVESSLASEQYF.